This TCR beta chain was sequenced for a study of cytomegalovirus exposure and HLA in healthy donors. Study observations and caveats: Later findings reportedly placed an Asian-associated ancestry cluster below the approximately 670-donor mean for N-insertions. In a later analysis, a missense DCLRE1C variant was linked to TCR beta V- and J-gene trimming. Most of the TCR beta V segments (in an earlier analysis) were productive either about 87% or about 30% of the time.

As to this clone: What it binds is unknown.

CDR1 and CDR2 (germline): SGHRS, YFSETQ. V was clipped by 0 bases and J by 1 base; unmatched bases: 8. The CDR3 loop spans 19 amino acids. These donors counted as nominally healthy when sampled, but unrecorded immune exposures were likely. 60 Vbeta and 13 Jbeta primers were used in PCR. Assay used: immunoSEQ multiplex PCR; TCRdb lists only in-frame clones, some missing. This table has more than 85,000 clones, approximately 70% appearing once. V is TRBV5-1 and J is TRBJ2-3; the match to TRBD2 covers 13 bases. The receptor was isolated from a man between 35 and 55 years old in good health and CMV-seronegative. The sequenced sample consisted of PBMCs. CDR3 nucleotide sequence: TGCGCCAGCAGCTTGGGGACTAGCGGGGGTGGCTTGGGCACAGATACGCAGTATTTT. Translated, it gives CASSLGTSGGGLGTDTQYF.